Listed below are T cell receptor beta chains from one sample, sequenced in a study of graft-versus-host responses after intestinal transplantation. The table came from immunoSEQ multiplex PCR; TCRdb's copy has only in-frame clones and leaves some out. This sample carries about 86,000 clones, around 90% of them seen once, and the ten largest clones take under 0.55%. Their recognized antigens are unknown. The sequencing used unstimulated CD8+ T cells sorted from spleen or lymph node cells, collected before intestinal transplant. These receptor sequences come from a human donor who received an intestinal transplant. Both conserved end residues are part of each CDR3. The D gene is left open where the match is weak. Where a row states a size, it is once, few, many or the class of an expanded clone; other rows omit it.

V: TRBV28; size: -; D: -; CDR3: CASSILGGIGENTIYF
V: TRBV7-9; size: -; D: -; CDR3: CASSFIAGTPSYNEQFF
V: TRBV27; size: -; D: TRBD1; CDR3: CASSSPGQGTYEQYF
V: TRBV30; size: once; D: -; CDR3: CAWSVDGSTYNEQFF
V: TRBV19; size: -; D: -; CDR3: CASSIDLGGGYNEQFF
V: TRBV20-1; size: -; D: -; CDR3: CSARGAEQFF
V: TRBV6-6; size: -; D: TRBD1; CDR3: CASSLNRGTEAFF
V: TRBV28; size: once; D: TRBD2; CDR3: CASSLGTSGSYEQYF
V: TRBV5-1; size: -; D: -; CDR3: CASGLRGVEPYNEQFF
V: TRBV9; size: -; D: -; CDR3: CASSSSPSTDPYEQYF
V: TRBV27; size: few; D: TRBD1; CDR3: CASSPGQGPSLNTEAFF
V: TRBV28; size: -; D: TRBD1; CDR3: CASSFSRGRNEQYF
V: TRBV7-9; size: -; D: TRBD1; CDR3: CASSYGQGSNTEAFF